A selection of T cell receptor beta chains follows, all from one sample in a study of CD8+ T cells in alopecia areata. Only in-frame clones appear in the TCRdb table, and some are missing; sequencing was by immunoSEQ multiplex PCR. The table records about 200,000 clones, 60% to 70% of them present only once. Sequenced here: CD4+ T cells sorted from blood, sampled at week 4, from a patient treated with tofacitinib. These receptors came from a human donor with alopecia areata. The CDR3 runs from the conserved cysteine through the conserved F or W. D genes are given only for firm matches. Size is omitted from some rows. Given values are once, few, many or a class for expanded clones.

d_call	v_call	j_call	clone_size	cdr3_aa	cdr3_nt
-	TRBV5-1	TRBJ2-5	-	CASSLFGTVQETQYF	TGCGCCAGCAGCCTATTTGGGACGGTCCAAGAGACCCAGTACTTC
-	TRBV7-2	TRBJ1-6	-	CASTTSRGDGSPLHF	TGTGCCAGCACCACTTCCAGGGGCGATGGTTCACCCCTCCACTTT
TRBD1	TRBV4-1	TRBJ2-7	-	CASSHSPGQKTYEQYF	TGCGCCAGCAGCCACAGTCCGGGACAGAAGACCTACGAGCAGTACTTC
-	TRBV2	TRBJ2-2	few	CASTGTGRTGELFF	TGTGCCAGCACAGGGACCGGAAGGACCGGGGAGCTGTTTTTT
TRBD1	TRBV29-1	TRBJ1-2	few	CSVRTGDYGYTF	TGCAGCGTCAGGACAGGGGACTATGGCTACACCTTC
-	TRBV11-2	TRBJ2-5	-	CASSQRHGFETQYF	TGTGCCAGCAGCCAGCGACATGGGTTCGAGACCCAGTACTTC
-	TRBV29-1	TRBJ1-2	-	CSVEDLRGGYGYTF	TGCAGCGTTGAAGATCTTCGGGGAGGGTATGGCTACACCTTC
TRBD1	TRBV19	TRBJ1-2	-	CASQGTGGGYTF	TGTGCCAGCCAAGGGACAGGTGGTGGCTACACCTTC
-	TRBV20-1	TRBJ2-7	-	CSAERGGGQYF	TGCAGTGCGGAACGGGGCGGCGGGCAGTACTTC
-	TRBV30	TRBJ1-4	-	CAWSVGGTSTNEKLFF	TGTGCCTGGAGTGTAGGTGGGACTTCAACTAATGAAAAACTGTTTTTT
TRBD2	TRBV5-4	TRBJ2-5	-	CASSRSAGTPRDLETQYF	TGTGCCAGCAGCCGGTCAGCGGGGACCCCCAGGGATCTAGAGACCCAGTACTTC
-	TRBV2	TRBJ2-3	-	CASSVASTDTQYF	TGTGCCAGCAGTGTGGCTAGCACAGATACGCAGTATTTT
-	TRBV7-9	TRBJ1-5	-	CASSRQGNQPQHF	TGTGCCAGCAGCCGCCAGGGCAATCAGCCCCAGCATTTT
TRBD1	TRBV27	TRBJ1-4	-	CASSRTGENEKLFF	TGTGCCAGCAGCAGGACAGGGGAGAATGAAAAACTGTTTTTT
-	TRBV5-1	TRBJ2-3	once	CASSVAVTDTQYF	TGCGCCAGCAGCGTGGCAGTGACAGATACGCAGTATTTT
TRBD1	TRBV6-1	TRBJ2-5	once	CASSVYRGPEETQYF	TGTGCCAGCAGTGTATACAGGGGGCCTGAGGAGACCCAGTACTTC
-	TRBV30	TRBJ1-2	-	CAWSVRSQPFYGYTF	TGTGCCTGGAGTGTTAGGTCACAGCCTTTCTATGGCTACACCTTC
-	TRBV28	TRBJ1-2	-	CASRLGTAPGYTF	TGTGCCAGCAGACTAGGGACGGCCCCGGGCTACACCTTC
-	TRBV27	TRBJ1-5	-	CASSLSDSNQPQHF	TGTGCCAGCAGTTTGAGCGATAGCAATCAGCCCCAGCATTTT
TRBD1	TRBV2	TRBJ1-2	-	CASSRGPNHRLLRGYGYTF	TGTGCCAGCTCCAGGGGGCCCAACCATCGACTTCTGCGGGGTTATGGCTACACCTTC
TRBD1	TRBV14	TRBJ1-6	few	CASSQDLTGDSPLHF	TGTGCCAGCAGCCAAGATCTGACAGGGGATTCACCCCTCCACTTT
TRBD2	TRBV27	TRBJ2-3	few	CASSPTLFAGGTDTQYF	TGTGCCAGCAGCCCAACCCTCTTCGCGGGGGGCACAGATACGCAGTATTTT
TRBD1	TRBV30	TRBJ2-1	-	CAWRVGDRVSYNEQFF	TGTGCCTGGAGGGTGGGAGACAGGGTTTCCTACAATGAGCAGTTCTTC
-	TRBV30	TRBJ1-1	-	CAWSVSGDEAFF	TGTGCCTGGAGTGTAAGCGGGGATGAAGCTTTCTTT
-	TRBV7-8	TRBJ1-2	-	CASSLAGVGYTF	TGTGCCAGCAGCTTAGCTGGGGTTGGCTACACCTTC
TRBD1	TRBV5-1	TRBJ2-5	-	CASSLASGQQQETQYF	TGCGCCAGCAGCTTGGCGTCGGGACAGCAACAAGAGACCCAGTACTTC
-	TRBV11-1	TRBJ2-1	few	CASSRTVDNEQFF	TGTGCCAGCAGCAGGACAGTGGACAATGAGCAGTTCTTC
TRBD1	TRBV25-1	TRBJ1-6	-	CASSEPPGQGNSPLHF	TGTGCCAGCAGTGAACCCCCGGGACAGGGTAATTCACCCCTCCACTTT
-	TRBV18	TRBJ2-5	few	CASSREQGEETQYF	TGTGCCAGCTCAAGAGAACAAGGTGAAGAGACCCAGTACTTC
-	TRBV30	TRBJ2-3	-	CAWSATLDTQYF	TGTGCCTGGAGTGCGACCCTGGATACGCAGTATTTT
-	TRBV4-1	TRBJ2-7	-	CASSRGPEYEQYF	TGCGCCAGCAGCCGAGGGCCGGAATACGAGCAGTACTTC
-	TRBV29-1	TRBJ2-3	-	CSVEDPEGRTDTQYF	TGCAGCGTTGAAGATCCTGAGGGGCGGACAGATACGCAGTATTTT
-	TRBV15	TRBJ1-2	-	CATSRDRGREVEGYTF	TGTGCCACCAGCAGAGATAGGGGCAGGGAGGTGGAGGGCTACACCTTC
-	TRBV23-1	TRBJ1-2	-	CASSHSAGPMNYGYTF	TGCGCCAGCAGTCACAGTGCGGGTCCTATGAACTATGGCTACACCTTC
-	TRBV9	TRBJ1-1	-	CASRGRGGTEAFF	TGTGCCAGCAGAGGCAGGGGTGGCACTGAAGCTTTCTTT
TRBD1	TRBV9	TRBJ1-6	-	CASSARDSDYSPLHF	TGTGCCAGCAGCGCCAGGGACAGTGACTATTCACCCCTCCACTTT
-	TRBV27	TRBJ2-1	-	CATARRDSSYNEQFF	TGTGCCACCGCCAGGAGGGACAGTTCCTACAATGAGCAGTTCTTC
TRBD1	TRBV5-1	TRBJ2-7	-	CASSSTSGTGGNEQYF	TGCGCCAGCAGCTCGACCTCGGGGACAGGGGGAAACGAGCAGTACTTC
TRBD1	TRBV29-1	TRBJ1-1	-	CSVERDRGTEAFF	TGCAGCGTCGAGAGGGACAGGGGAACTGAAGCTTTCTTT
-	TRBV6-5	TRBJ1-2	-	CASSRGGAWRDGYTF	TGTGCCAGCAGTCGGGGGGGGGCTTGGCGCGATGGCTACACCTTC
-	TRBV5-1	TRBJ2-5	-	CASEEGLGEQETQYF	TGCGCCAGCGAGGAAGGTCTCGGGGAGCAAGAGACCCAGTACTTC
-	TRBV20-1	TRBJ1-5	-	CSARVGASEHF	TGCAGTGCTAGAGTCGGGGCCTCTGAGCATTTT
-	TRBV4-1	TRBJ2-6	-	CASSQGGRAGANVLTF	TGCGCCAGCAGCCAAGGAGGAAGAGCTGGGGCCAACGTCCTGACTTTC
TRBD1	TRBV28	TRBJ2-7	-	CASSPPGQGIAYEQYF	TGTGCCAGCAGTCCTCCGGGACAGGGTATCGCCTACGAGCAGTACTTC
-	TRBV29-1	TRBJ2-1	-	CSVEGRGGGSYNEQFF	TGCAGCGTTGAGGGCAGGGGGGGAGGATCGTACAATGAGCAGTTCTTC
-	TRBV11-2	TRBJ2-3	-	CASTLTVVGGATDTQYF	TGTGCCAGCACGCTTACAGTAGTCGGCGGGGCCACAGATACGCAGTATTTT
-	TRBV30	TRBJ1-2	few	CAWSVTGRFDYGYTF	TGTGCCTGGAGTGTGACAGGACGGTTCGACTATGGCTACACCTTC
TRBD2	TRBV6-1	TRBJ2-1	-	CASRPTSGGRDEQFF	TGTGCCAGCAGACCTACTAGCGGGGGGAGGGATGAGCAGTTCTTC
-	TRBV9	TRBJ1-1	-	CASSVGQMNTEAFF	TGTGCCAGCAGCGTAGGACAGATGAACACTGAAGCTTTCTTT
-	TRBV6-5	TRBJ2-3	-	CASSYSRGRPDTQYF	TGTGCCAGCAGTTACTCGAGGGGCAGGCCAGATACGCAGTATTTT
-	TRBV7-9	TRBJ2-1	few	CASSPGRSSYNEQFF	TGTGCCAGCAGCCCTGGTCGGTCCTCCTACAATGAGCAGTTCTTC
-	TRBV29-1	TRBJ1-2	-	CSEGHLYGYTF	TGCAGCGAGGGTCACCTCTATGGCTACACCTTC
-	TRBV7-3	TRBJ2-7	-	CASSSRGRGYEQYF	TGTGCCAGCAGTTCAAGAGGGAGGGGGTACGAGCAGTACTTC
-	TRBV5-6	TRBJ1-4	-	CASSKGQLYNEKLFF	TGTGCCAGCAGCAAAGGACAGCTCTATAATGAAAAACTGTTTTTT
TRBD1	TRBV19	TRBJ1-2	few	CATVDRGRYGYTF	TGTGCCACCGTGGACAGGGGCCGCTATGGCTACACCTTC
TRBD1	TRBV29-1	TRBJ1-4	-	CSVDVTGGREKLFF	TGCAGCGTTGACGTAACAGGGGGACGTGAAAAACTGTTTTTT